This is a list of T cell receptor beta chains from one sample in a study of cytomegalovirus exposure and HLA in healthy donors. Sequencing used immunoSEQ multiplex PCR; TCRdb keeps in-frame clones, though not all of them. The sample lists under 200,000 clones, more than 80% occurring once. Source material: PBMCs. The receptors here all came from a man between 18 and 35 years old in good health and CMV-seropositive. The CDR3 runs from the conserved cysteine through the conserved F or W. Fields, in order: clone size, D gene, J gene, V gene, CDR3 DNA, CDR3 protein. D genes are given only for firm matches. Rows may omit the clone size; those that give it use once, few, many or a size class.

>NA|TRBD2|TRBJ2-3|TRBV28
TGTGCCAGCAGTCTTAGCGGGACTAGCACAGATACGCAGTATTTT
CASSLSGTSTDTQYF
>NA|NA|TRBJ1-4|TRBV7-9
TGTGCCAGCAGCTCGGTCCCGGGAACTAATGAAAAACTGTTTTTT
CASSSVPGTNEKLFF
>NA|NA|TRBJ1-5|TRBV13
TGTGCCAGCAGCTTAGGCGGCGGGGGCGGACAGCCCCAGCATTTT
CASSLGGGGGQPQHF
>NA|TRBD2|TRBJ2-1|TRBV13
TGTGCCAGCAGCTTAGCCCTCGGCACAGGGGAACTAGCGGGGGACAATGAGCAGTTCTTC
CASSLALGTGELAGDNEQFF
>NA|NA|TRBJ2-7|TRBV10-3
TGTGCCATCCGTCCCGGGACTTCCTACGAGCAGTACTTC
CAIRPGTSYEQYF
>NA|NA|TRBJ2-3|TRBV28
TGTGCCAGCAGTTTGTTCGTCAGGGGCGGAAGAACTAGCACAGATACGCAGTATTTT
CASSLFVRGGRTSTDTQYF
>NA|TRBD2|TRBJ2-1|TRBV6-1
TGTGCCAGCAGAGGTACTAGCGGGAGATCCAATGAGCAGTTCTTC
CASRGTSGRSNEQFF
>few|TRBD1|TRBJ1-1|TRBV7-2
TGTGCCAGCAGCTTAGTTTGGCAGGGGGCGCGAGGGACTGAAGCTTTCTTT
CASSLVWQGARGTEAFF
>NA|TRBD1|TRBJ2-5|TRBV4-3
TGCGCCAGCAGCCAAGATGGGACAGCCCAAGAGACCCAGTACTTC
CASSQDGTAQETQYF
>once|NA|TRBJ2-1|TRBV9
TGTGCCAGCAGCGAAGGAGGGGCGTCCTACAATGAGCAGTTCTTC
CASSEGGASYNEQFF
>NA|TRBD2|TRBJ2-7|TRBV7-3
TGTGCCAGCAGCTTAACAACGGGAGGATCGGGAGAGCAGTACTTC
CASSLTTGGSGEQYF
>NA|NA|TRBJ2-7|TRBV28
TGTGCCAGCAGTCCGGGACACTTATCCTACGAGCAGTACTTC
CASSPGHLSYEQYF
>NA|NA|TRBJ1-5|TRBV28
TGTGCCAGCAGTTACGGGGGGCAACTAGATCAGCCCCAGCATTTT
CASSYGGQLDQPQHF
>once|TRBD1|TRBJ2-1|TRBV2
TGTGCCAGCCTGGACAGGGCGGATCAGTTCTTC
CASLDRADQFF
>NA|NA|TRBJ1-4|TRBV7-2
TGTGCCAGCAGCTTAGTCCGGGGGAGGGAGGATGAAAAACTGTTTTTT
CASSLVRGREDEKLFF
>NA|NA|TRBJ2-3|TRBV27
TGTGCCAGCAAAAATCGGCTAGCTCCCACAGATACGCAGTATTTT
CASKNRLAPTDTQYF
>NA|NA|TRBJ2-7|TRBV7-9
TGTGCCAGCAGCTTTGCTGGACAGAACTACGAGCAGTACTTC
CASSFAGQNYEQYF
>few|TRBD2|TRBJ2-1|TRBV6-1
TGTGCCAGCACCCAACTAGCGGGAGCGGTGGATGAGCAGTTCTTC
CASTQLAGAVDEQFF
>NA|NA|TRBJ2-7|TRBV28
TGTGCCAGCAGCCCTCAGGGGGGATCCTACGAGCAGTACTTC
CASSPQGGSYEQYF
>NA|NA|TRBJ2-3|TRBV7-8
TGTGCCAGCAGCTTAAGGCGGTTACGCACAGATACGCAGTATTTT
CASSLRRLRTDTQYF
>many|NA|TRBJ2-4|TRBV1
TGCACCAGCCGCCGGTTGGGGGGAGAACCCAAAAACATTCAGTACTTC
CTSRRLGGEPKNIQYF
>NA|TRBD2|TRBJ2-7|TRBV5-1
TGCGCCAGCAGCTTGGGGGTGGCGGGAGCGCGGGAGCAGTACTTC
CASSLGVAGAREQYF
>NA|TRBD2|TRBJ2-3|TRBV5-1
TGCGCCAGCAGCTTTCGGGGACTAGGTACAGATACGCAGTATTTT
CASSFRGLGTDTQYF
>NA|TRBD1|TRBJ2-7|TRBV29-1
TGCAGCGTCGGACAGGGGGTCTCCGAGCAGTACTTC
CSVGQGVSEQYF
>NA|TRBD1|TRBJ1-2|TRBV28
TGTGCCAGCAGGAGAGGACAGGGCCCTGGCTACACCTTC
CASRRGQGPGYTF
>once|NA|TRBJ2-3|TRBV18
TGTGCCAGCTCACCAGGTAGAACAGATACGCAGTATTTT
CASSPGRTDTQYF
>few|NA|TRBJ2-2|TRBV13
TGTGCCAGCAGCCGTATACTAGAGGCCGGGGAGCTGTTTTTT
CASSRILEAGELFF
>NA|TRBD1|TRBJ2-1|TRBV28
TGTGCCAGCAGTTTACAACAGGGGGCGGTCAATGAGCAGTTCTTC
CASSLQQGAVNEQFF
>NA|NA|TRBJ1-2|TRBV19
TGTGCCAGTTCGGTGGAGGGAGGATATGGCTACACCTTC
CASSVEGGYGYTF
>few|TRBD1|TRBJ2-1|TRBV27
TGTGCCAGCAGTTTTGGACAGGGGAATAAGGGGGAGCAGTTCTTC
CASSFGQGNKGEQFF
>NA|NA|TRBJ1-2|TRBV9
TGTGCCAGCAGCCCATCGGAGAGGAACTATGGCTACACCTTC
CASSPSERNYGYTF
>NA|TRBD1|TRBJ1-5|TRBV30
TGTGCCTGGAGTGCGGGGACAGGGGACGTGGAGCCCCAGCATTTT
CAWSAGTGDVEPQHF
>NA|NA|TRBJ2-7|TRBV6-6
TGTGCCAGCAGTTACTCGGGCCTACAGAGCTACTACGAGCAGTACTTC
CASSYSGLQSYYEQYF
>NA|TRBD2|TRBJ2-5|TRBV27
TGTGCCAGCAGTTTACTAGCGGGAGCCCAAGAGACCCAGTACTTC
CASSLLAGAQETQYF
>NA|TRBD2|TRBJ2-7|TRBV30
TGTGCCTGGAGTGTAGCAGCGGGGGCCTCCTACGAGCAGTACTTC
CAWSVAAGASYEQYF
>NA|TRBD2|TRBJ2-1|TRBV7-2
TGTGCCAGCAGCCCAACCGCCGGGACTAGGTGGGGCAAGGAGCAGTTCTTC
CASSPTAGTRWGKEQFF
>NA|TRBD2|TRBJ2-3|TRBV28
TGTGCCAGCAGTCCGGGGCTAGCGGGATTTCCAGATACGCAGTATTTT
CASSPGLAGFPDTQYF
>few|TRBD1|TRBJ2-2|TRBV30
TGTGCCTCTCGGACAGGGAGGACCGGGGAGCTGTTTTTT
CASRTGRTGELFF
>NA|NA|TRBJ2-1|TRBV6-5
TGTGCCAGCAGTTACTCCGGCTCGCCACGAGGCAATGAGCAGTTCTTC
CASSYSGSPRGNEQFF
>NA|TRBD2|TRBJ2-7|TRBV5-4
TGTGCCAGCAGCATAATAGCGGGAGGCGTTTACGAGCAGTACTTC
CASSIIAGGVYEQYF
>few|NA|TRBJ2-7|TRBV5-5
TGTGCCAGCAGTCTGGATGAGGGGGACGAGCAGTACTTC
CASSLDEGDEQYF
>NA|TRBD1|TRBJ1-1|TRBV11-2
TGTGCCAGCAGCCAGCACAGGGGGCGCGCCACTGAAGCTTTCTTT
CASSQHRGRATEAFF
>NA|TRBD1|TRBJ2-2|TRBV28
TGTGCCAGCAGTTCGGGACAGGGTGGGAACACCGGGGAGCTGTTTTTT
CASSSGQGGNTGELFF
>NA|NA|TRBJ1-1|TRBV27
TGTGCCAGCAGTCCCAATCTCAACAGGGTATGGGCTTTCTTT
CASSPNLNRVWAFF
>many|NA|TRBJ2-5|TRBV27
TGTGCCAGCAGTTTATTAGGGGACCAAGAGACCCAGTACTTC
CASSLLGDQETQYF
>NA|TRBD1|TRBJ1-5|TRBV30
TGTGCCTGGAGCGGACAGGGTCGGCAGCCCCAGCATTTT
CAWSGQGRQPQHF
>NA|TRBD1|TRBJ1-4|TRBV28
TGTGCCAGCAGTGACAGGGGCCTCCGGAGGGGGGAAAAACTGTTTTTT
CASSDRGLRRGEKLFF